The clone carrying this T cell receptor beta chain was counted once. No antigen is known for it. The treatment is: approximately nine-day PBMC culture with coronavirus spike peptide pools or control peptides (ViraFEST assay). The ViraFEST method relied on peptide pools to expand antigen-specific T cells, followed by TCR sequencing. Following culture for more than eight days, CD4+ T cells were isolated by negative selection. This specimen belongs to a study of vaccination and CD4 T cells after COVID-19. With the Oncomine TCR Beta short-read assay, DNA from cultured CD4+ T cells was sequenced. It was from cultured CD4+ T cells that genomic DNA was extracted. TCRdb fed the PCR reads into MiXCR, producing one record per CDR3 protein. The table records about 20,000 distinct CDR3 sequences, about 56% of them present only once. V lost 0 bases and J lost 6, with 12 bases in between. There are 15 residues in the CDR3. The germline V gene encodes CDR1 LGHNA and CDR2 YNFKEQ.

The V gene is TRBV4-2, the J gene TRBJ2-1, with a tentative D call TRBD2 (6 bases). Specimen: CD4+ T cells from blood, cultured in vitro. The source is a human donor who had recovered from COVID-19. CDR3 region: CASSQDLGAGNEQFF. The CDR3 region has the DNA TGTGCCAGCAGCCAAGACCTGGGAGCGGGCAATGAGCAGTTCTTC.